These 22 T cell receptor beta chains were sequenced from one sample in a study of shared clonotypes between healthy human individuals. Assay used: immunoSEQ multiplex PCR; TCRdb lists only in-frame clones, some missing. The sample lists over a million clones, 95% to 99% occurring once. The sequenced sample consisted of naive CD4+ T cells sorted from blood. The subset denotes: CD45RA+ positively selected. These TCRs come from a young man in good health.

The chain carries TRBV7-9 and TRBJ2-1; possible D gene TRBD2, 5 bases. Germline V lookup: CDR1 SEHNR, CDR2 FQNEAQ (reference sequence). The V end was cut by 11 bases, the J end by 9 bases, with 17 bases between. This CDR3 has 12 amino acids. The CDR3 DNA follows: TGTGCCCGGGGTGGAGCGTTGGGTGAGCAGTTCTTC. It yields the protein CARGGALGEQFF.

The chain employs TRBV7-3 and TRBJ2-2, with D unclear. From germline, CDR1 is SGHTA and CDR2 FQGTGA. The CDR3 length is 12 residues. The ends were cut back, 5 bases at V and 3 bases at J, with 4 bases in the middle. The CDR3, as DNA: TGTGCCAGCAGCCCGCACACCGGGGAGCTGTTTTTT. Its protein product is CASSPHTGELFF.

The V gene is TRBV7-6, the J gene TRBJ2-2, with 12 bases fitting TRBD2. CDR1 is SGHVS and CDR2 is FNYEAQ in the germline V gene. V shed 5 bases and J 1 base; nucleotides not matched to a gene: 5. The CDR3 extends over 17 amino acids. The CDR3 protein is CASSVSGLAGNTGELFF. The CDR3 DNA is TGTGCCAGCAGCGTTTCGGGACTAGCGGGGAACACCGGGGAGCTGTTTTTT.

The chain links TRBV11-2 to TRBJ1-3; D unresolved. V shed 6 bases and J shed 0 bases, with 9 bases lying between them. CDR1 and CDR2 (germline): SGHAT, FQNNGV. This CDR3 region has 14 residues. CDR3 coding DNA: TGTGCCAGCAGTTCCGGGAGCTCTGGAAACACCATATATTTT. Amino acids: CASSSGSSGNTIYF.

This rearrangement joins TRBV29-1 to TRBJ2-3; 8 nucleotides match TRBD2. The CDR3 consists of 15 residues. The J segment lost 2 bases and the V segment lost 2 bases, leaving 6 bases of the junction unmatched. Germline CDR1 reads SQVTM; CDR2 reads ANQGSEA. The CDR3 reads CSVESTSGVTDTQYF. The CDR3 DNA is TGCAGCGTTGAATCCACTAGCGGCGTCACAGATACGCAGTATTTT.

The rearrangement uses TRBV5-5 and TRBJ2-1; weak D call: TRBD2 (6 bases). In germline, CDR1 is SGHKS, CDR2 YYEKEE (reference sequence). Trimming pared 1 base from V and 8 bases from J, leaving 13 bases between. The CDR3 runs 14 residues. For the CDR3, the DNA is TGTGCCAGCAGCTTGCTGGCGGGACTCGATGAGCAGTTCTTC. This encodes CASSLLAGLDEQFF.

The rearrangement uses TRBV5-4 and TRBJ2-7; 7 bases agree with TRBD1. The germline V gene encodes CDR1 SGHNT and CDR2 YYREEE (reference sequence). Losses at the gene ends were 0 bases for V and 2 bases for J; bases not matched to a gene: 5. This CDR3 has 15 residues. This CDR3 is CASSLALGQTYEQYF. DNA of the CDR3: TGTGCCAGCAGCTTGGCCCTGGGACAGACCTACGAGCAGTACTTC.

The rearrangement links TRBV27 to TRBJ2-7; tentative D call: TRBD2 (6 bases). Germline CDR1 MNHEY, CDR2 SMNVEV (reference sequence). The CDR3 loop spans 14 amino acids. V shed 6 bases and J shed 0 bases, with 12 bases lying between them. The CDR3 here is CASRRAGPSYEQYF. CDR3 coding DNA: TGTGCCAGCAGGAGAGCGGGTCCCTCCTACGAGCAGTACTTC.

The rearrangement uses TRBV6-9 and TRBJ2-7; the match to TRBD2 covers 8 bases. The J segment lost 5 bases and the V segment lost 4 bases, leaving 10 bases of the junction unmatched. The CDR3 length is 15 residues. CDR1 is MNHGY and CDR2 is SVAAGI in the germline V gene. The DNA for the CDR3 is TGTGCCAGCAGTTCCACCGGGACTAGGTATCACGAGCAGTACTTC. It specifies CASSSTGTRYHEQYF.

This rearrangement joins TRBV5-5 to TRBJ2-7; D gene ambiguous. This CDR3 comprises 13 residues. Germline V gives CDR1 SGHKS, CDR2 YYEKEE (reference sequence). V was pared by 4 bases and J by 6 bases, with 14 bases between. In DNA form, the CDR3 reads TGTGCCAGCAGCACTCACGTGTCTCTCGAGCAGTACTTC. Encoded protein: CASSTHVSLEQYF.

The chain links TRBV28 to TRBJ1-1; D is undetermined. CDR1 is MDHEN, CDR2 SYDVKM, per germline. There are 13 residues in the CDR3. V gave up 6 bases and J gave up 5 bases, with 13 bases separating them. The CDR3: CASSLPRVTEAFF. The CDR3 DNA reads TGTGCCAGCAGCCTTCCCCGGGTAACTGAAGCTTTCTTT.

This clone was recorded only once. The chain carries TRBV9 and TRBJ1-1; D is ambiguous. Trimming took 1 base from V and 1 from J, leaving 8 bases between them. The CDR3 is 14 amino acids. Germline assignment: CDR1 SGDLS and CDR2 YYNGEE. CDR3 nucleotides: TGTGCCAGCAGCGTAAGTCGATCGAACACTGAAGCTTTCTTT. Translating it yields CASSVSRSNTEAFF.

As DNA, the CDR3 is TGTGCCAGCAGCGGGCCCTGGGTCGGCGAGCAGTACTTC. Translation: CASSGPWVGEQYF. This chain joins TRBV9 and TRBJ2-7; no clear D gene. The length of the CDR3 is 13 residues. The germline V gene encodes CDR1 SGDLS and CDR2 YYNGEE. The germline V and J ends were trimmed by 3 bases and 6 bases, with 13 bases remaining between them.

In the case of this clone: The same CDR3 is also encoded by other DNA sequences in this sample. The chain is built from TRBV7-9 and TRBJ2-3; no clear D. V was cut by 1 base and J by 3 bases, with 8 bases left in between. Germline V gene data show CDR1 as SEHNR and CDR2 as FQNEAQ (reference sequence). This CDR3 has 14 amino acids. CDR3 amino acids: CASSLDMVTDTQYF. For the CDR3, the DNA is TGTGCCAGCAGCTTAGATATGGTTACAGATACGCAGTATTTT. Using reference TRBV7-9 and TRBJ2-3 for the parts outside the CDR3, the full variable domain is DTGVSQNPRHKITKRGQNVTFRCDPISEHNRLYWYRQTLGQGPEFLTYFQNEAQLEKSRLLSDRFSAERPKGSFSTLEIQRTEQGDSAMYLCASSLDMVTDTQYFGPGTRLTVL.

This chain links TRBV10-2 with TRBJ2-1; D unclear. This CDR3 is built from 14 residues. Deletions cut 8 bases from V and 2 bases from J, with 13 bases between. Germline CDR1 is WSHSY and CDR2 is SAAADI. The CDR3 DNA is TGCGCCAGCGGATATTCTAGAGCCTACAATGAGCAGTTCTTC. It is translated as CASGYSRAYNEQFF.

The V call is TRBV7-9, the J call TRBJ2-1, with 7 bases that match TRBD2. The junction had 7 bases not matched to a gene; V was cut back by 2 bases and J by 6 bases. The CDR3 is 15 amino acids. Germline loops: CDR1 SEHNR, CDR2 FQNEAQ (reference sequence). In DNA, the CDR3 is TGTGCCAGCAGCTTACGCGGGAGCTCCCCCAATGAGCAGTTCTTC. This encodes CASSLRGSSPNEQFF.

This clone is a singleton in its sample. V and J are TRBV30 and TRBJ1-3; D is ambiguous. Germline V gene sequence: CDR1 GTSNPN, CDR2 SVGIG (reference sequence). The length of the CDR3 is 13 residues. Trimming cost V 5 bases and J 2 bases, with 10 bases left between them. CDR3 bases: TGTGCCTGGTCACTGACGGCTGGAAACACCATATATTTT. Amino acid sequence: CAWSLTAGNTIYF.

This chain uses TRBV2 with TRBJ2-7, with 9 nucleotides matching TRBD1. The CDR3 sequence is 21 residues long. Germline V gene sequence: CDR1 SNHLY, CDR2 FYNNEI. Trimming at V came to 6 bases and at J to 3 bases, leaving 27 bases not matched to a gene. The CDR3 coding sequence is TGTGCCAGCAGGGACAGGGGACGTAGCGAATCGTCCGGGACTGCAAGCTACGAGCAGTACTTC. Its protein product is CASRDRGRSESSGTASYEQYF.

The rearrangement joins TRBV5-1 to TRBJ1-2; D not resolved. Germline V gives CDR1 SGHRS, CDR2 YFSETQ. The CDR3 loop spans 14 amino acids. The germline V and J ends were trimmed by 4 bases and 8 bases, with 18 bases remaining between them. CDR3 sequence (DNA): TGCGCCAGCAGCCCCTTGGAAGGGATAGGGGGCTACACCTTC. Translated: CASSPLEGIGGYTF.

Remarks on this clone: The junction departs from the called germline gene at one end, perhaps through a read error. V is TRBV29-1 and J is TRBJ2-4, with 15 bases identical to TRBD2. Germline loops: CDR1 SQVTM, CDR2 ANQGSEA. The CDR3 spans 12 residues. In DNA, the CDR3 is TGCAGCACCGGACTAGCGGGAGGGCCGCAGCTCTTC. It translates to CSTGLAGGPQLF.

The chain couples TRBV25-1 to TRBJ1-1; maybe TRBD1 (5 bases). The CDR3 is made up of 13 amino acids. CDR1 and CDR2 (germline): MGHDK, SYGVNS. V lost 5 bases and J 6 bases, leaving 13 bases between the germline ends. The CDR3 region has the DNA TGTGCCAGCAGTAGCGCAGGGTCCGCTGAAGCTTTCTTT. Protein: CASSSAGSAEAFF.

The chain carries TRBV28 and TRBJ1-5, with 7 bases identical to TRBD1. The CDR3 sequence is 13 residues long. The trim removed 10 bases at V and 6 bases at J, leaving 9 bases unmatched. Per the germline V gene, CDR1 is MDHEN and CDR2 is SYDVKM. CDR3 sequence reads: CATSRGLGQPQHF. The CDR3 DNA follows: TGTGCCACTTCGAGGGGGCTCGGTCAGCCCCAGCATTTT.